The 10 T cell receptor beta chains listed next were all sequenced from one sample in a study of T cell responses to AZD1222 COVID-19 vaccine (dated by TCRdb to the early 2020s). The time point label here, explained by the study, means: baseline before first vaccination. The method was the immunoSEQ multiplex PCR assay. TCRdb provides this immuneACCESS table in a form limited to in-frame rearrangements. Some clones are lacking; in checked studies, under half of them reflect an unresolved V gene, and why the rest are absent is not known. For this sample there are about 100,000 clones; roughly nine tenths appear just once. The top ten constitute 16% of the sample. This sample comprised peripheral blood, obtained on day 0 of AZD1222 vaccination. These receptors came from an adult in good health.

Only one count was recorded for this clone. The chain employs TRBV4-1 and TRBJ2-7; tentative D call: TRBD1 (6 bases). Germline assignment: CDR1 MGHRA and CDR2 YSYEKL. V was trimmed by 2 bases and J by 4 bases, leaving 9 bases between them. The CDR3 consists of 13 residues. The CDR3 loop reads CASSQTGSYEQYF. CDR3 DNA: TGCGCCAGCAGCCAAACAGGGTCATACGAGCAGTACTTC.

The gene calls are TRBV3-1 (or the pseudogene TRBV3-2) and TRBJ1-3; unclear D gene. The CDR3 sequence is 15 residues long. Germline CDR1 LGHDT, CDR2 YNNKEL (reference sequence). Trimming shortened V by 4 bases and J by 4 bases, and 14 bases separated the two germline ends. CDR3 nucleotide sequence: TGTGCCAGCAGCCCCCACGGGGTTGAAGGAAACACCATATATTTT. Translated: CASSPHGVEGNTIYF.

This rearrangement joins TRBV15 to TRBJ2-7; 7 positions agree with TRBD1. V gave up 5 bases and J gave up 3 bases; unmatched junction bases: 10. The CDR3 runs 15 residues. The germline gives CDR1 LNHNV, CDR2 YYDKDF (reference sequence). DNA of the CDR3: TGTGCCACCAGCCAGGACAGGACAGTGAACTACGAGCAGTACTTC. Protein: CATSQDRTVNYEQYF.

The rearrangement uses TRBV27 and TRBJ1-1; D is uncertain. The CDR3 is made up of 15 amino acids. The germline V gene has CDR1 MNHEY and CDR2 SMNVEV (reference sequence). Trimming removed 3 bases at V and 1 base at J, with 12 bases between. The CDR3 spells CASSFIPPGNTEAFF. The CDR3 nucleotides are TGTGCCAGCAGTTTTATACCCCCAGGGAACACTGAAGCTTTCTTT.

The chain carries TRBV11-3 and TRBJ1-2, with a possible D match to TRBD1 (5 bases). This CDR3 has 15 residues. Germline V CDR1 and CDR2: SGHNT, YENEEA. Trimming left V 6 bases short and J 0 bases short, with 14 bases between. This CDR3 is CASSPYRRANYGYTF. For the CDR3, the DNA is TGTGCCAGCAGTCCGTACAGGCGAGCTAACTATGGCTACACCTTC.

The chain joins TRBV5-1 to TRBJ2-7, with D unclear. There are 15 residues in the CDR3. Germline CDR1 reads SGHRS; CDR2 reads YFSETQ. Trimming pared 1 base from V and 2 bases from J, leaving 13 bases between. Written as DNA, the CDR3 is TGCGCCAGCAGCTTGTGGAGACCTCCTGCCTACGAGCAGTACTTC. As protein: CASSLWRPPAYEQYF.

J is TRBJ1-2 and V is TRBV7-2, with D possibly TRBD1 on 6 matching bases. Germline CDR1 is SGHTA and CDR2 is FQGNSA. V gave up 0 bases and J gave up 5 bases, with 10 bases separating them. This CDR3 is 14 amino acids long. DNA for the CDR3: TGTGCCAGCAGCTTAGCGGGGCAGGGGTATGGCTACACCTTC. This gives the protein CASSLAGQGYGYTF.

This clone was picked up a small number of times. The rearrangement links TRBV6-1 to TRBJ1-2; TRBD1 matches at 10 bases. V shed 2 bases, J shed 9 bases, and the junction held 6 bases outside the gene matches. Germline V CDR1 and CDR2: MNHNS, SASEGT. The CDR3 runs to 14 residues. Written as DNA, the CDR3 is TGTGCCAGCAGTGAACCCGGACAGGGGGGTAGCTACACCTTC. Protein sequence: CASSEPGQGGSYTF.

V and J are TRBV18 and TRBJ2-7; D is uncertain. The CDR3 sequence is 16 residues long. Per the germline V gene, CDR1 is KGHSH and CDR2 is LQKENI. The V end lost 5 bases, the J end lost 2 bases, and 19 bases lay between the germline ends. Here the CDR3 reads CASSSKLTLGPYEQYF. As DNA, the CDR3 is TGTGCCAGCTCATCAAAGCTGACCCTGGGTCCCTACGAGCAGTACTTC.

This chain uses TRBV12-3 or TRBV12-4 with TRBJ2-3; D gene unclear. The CDR3 is made up of 11 amino acids. Trimming shortened V by 3 bases and J by 6 bases, and 4 bases separated the two germline ends. This chain's CDR3 is CASSFSDTQYF. CDR3 bases: TGTGCCAGCAGTTTTTCGGATACGCAGTATTTT.